This TCR beta chain was captured by sequencing in a study of blood T cell repertoires in COVID-19. Study-level information: Researchers got acute and convalescent COVID-19 samples from the United States, Italy and Spain. PBMCs, B-cell-depleted T cells, or T cells were the source of the cDNA or gDNA that made up the material.

Per the authors' pipeline: By means of reference gene primer amplification, nucleated cell counts were estimated. The protocol was immunoSEQ multiplex PCR, while the TCRdb copy is restricted to in-frame clones and leaves out a portion. The V and J calls and clone size come from that table; D and trimming were worked out from the DNA. The table includes 75,000 to 80,000 clones, 88% detected once. The CDR3 totals 15 residues, both ends included. The V gene's germline CDR1 is LGHNA and CDR2 YSLEER. With regard to this clone: Since the CDR3 does not end with the conserved phenylalanine or tryptophan, this likely comes from a read error. The limits of the CDR3 on the DNA are not certain, so only TCRdb's listed CDR3 is given.

The J gene is TRBJ1-1, the V gene TRBV4-3. The sequence derives from a human donor in a cohort sampled during active COVID-19. Sequencing was performed on peripheral blood. The CDR3 sequence is CASSQERRVPPVVFS.